The present entry profiles one T cell receptor beta chain with its context. No antigen is known for it. This entry is derived from a study of post-analysis software for immune sequencing data. Overall study results and limits: TRBV segments more frequent in patients than in controls numbered roughly 5 and included TRBV5-6, TRBV5-1 and TRBV20-1.

In germline, CDR1 is SGHVS, CDR2 FNYEAQ. Trimming cost V 5 bases and J 5 bases; bases outside gene matches: 9. CDR3 length: 14 residues. Unique molecular identifiers were present in the TCR beta cDNA libraries. TCRdb passed the PCR reads through MiXCR, listing each CDR3 protein once. This sample has about 800,000 distinct CDR3 sequences, with roughly 30% found just once. The sequenced sample was blood. This sequence joins TRBV7-6 and TRBJ2-7; 7 bases agree with TRBD1. The source of this sequence is a girl aged 5 to 17 with multiple sclerosis. The CDR3 region has the DNA TGTGCCAGCAGCCTTCTACAGGGGTGGCACGAGCAGTACTTC. Translated: CASSLLQGWHEQYF.